This TCR beta chain was identified in a study of CD8 T cells in Susac syndrome. The CDR3 is made up of 15 amino acids. V shed 5 bases and J shed 4 bases, with 17 bases lying between them. CDR1 and CDR2 (germline): LNHDA, SQIVND (reference sequence). It was with random hexamers that 0.5 to 1 ug RNA was reverse transcribed. Amplification of TCR beta CDR3 was carried out by immunoSEQ multiplex PCR, which covered 54 Vbeta and 13 Jbeta segments. TCRdb reanalysed the immunoSEQ multiplex PCR reads using MiXCR and keeps one entry per CDR3 protein. The sample consists of around 220,000 distinct CDR3 sequences, roughly 92% of them appearing once.

The sequence was collected from a human donor with multiple sclerosis. The sequencing input was CD8+ T cells from PBMCs. The genes are TRBV19 and TRBJ1-1; possibly TRBD1 for D (6 bases). This chain's CDR3 is CASSSGALLGTEAFF. CDR3 nucleotide sequence: TGTGCCAGTAGTTCAGGGGCATTATTGGGCACTGAAGCTTTCTTT.